This T cell receptor (beta chain) was identified during a study of blood T cell repertoires in COVID-19. The repertoire was sequenced with immunoSEQ multiplex PCR; TCRdb's copy has only in-frame clones and lacks some. The sample records 450,000 to 500,000 clones, approximately 90% being singletons. In assigning cohorts, the study relied on participant-reported clinical history. Per the germline V gene, CDR1 is GTSNPN and CDR2 is SVGIG (reference sequence). V was shortened by 0 bases and J by 7 bases, with 7 bases between the two germline ends. This CDR3 comprises 13 residues. What was sequenced was PBMCs or T cells enriched from blood (not recorded which). The sequence was collected from a woman aged 18-29 years who had recovered from COVID-19. The chain uses TRBV30 and TRBJ1-6; D unclear. The CDR3 loop reads CAWSVAANSPLHF. The CDR3, as DNA: TGTGCCTGGAGTGTAGCGGCGAATTCACCCCTCCACTTT.